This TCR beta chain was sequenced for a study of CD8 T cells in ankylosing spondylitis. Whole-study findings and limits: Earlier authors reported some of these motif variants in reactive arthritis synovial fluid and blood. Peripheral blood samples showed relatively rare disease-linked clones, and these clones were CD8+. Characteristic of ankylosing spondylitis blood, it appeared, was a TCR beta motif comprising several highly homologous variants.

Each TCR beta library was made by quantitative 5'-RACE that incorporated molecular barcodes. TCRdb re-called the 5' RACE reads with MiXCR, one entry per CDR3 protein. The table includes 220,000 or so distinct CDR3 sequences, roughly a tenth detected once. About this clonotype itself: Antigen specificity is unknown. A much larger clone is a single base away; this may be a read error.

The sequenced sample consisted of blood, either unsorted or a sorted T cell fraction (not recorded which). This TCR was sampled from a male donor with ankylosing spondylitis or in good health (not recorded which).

The CDR3 sequence: CSGRDRARHEQYF. The CDR3 DNA reads as TGCAGTGGTAGAGACAGGGCTCGACACGAGCAGTACTTC. This chain joins TRBV20-1 and TRBJ2-7; TRBD1 agrees at 7 bases. The CDR3 spans 13 residues. Germline V lookup: CDR1 DFQATT, CDR2 SNEGSKA (reference sequence).